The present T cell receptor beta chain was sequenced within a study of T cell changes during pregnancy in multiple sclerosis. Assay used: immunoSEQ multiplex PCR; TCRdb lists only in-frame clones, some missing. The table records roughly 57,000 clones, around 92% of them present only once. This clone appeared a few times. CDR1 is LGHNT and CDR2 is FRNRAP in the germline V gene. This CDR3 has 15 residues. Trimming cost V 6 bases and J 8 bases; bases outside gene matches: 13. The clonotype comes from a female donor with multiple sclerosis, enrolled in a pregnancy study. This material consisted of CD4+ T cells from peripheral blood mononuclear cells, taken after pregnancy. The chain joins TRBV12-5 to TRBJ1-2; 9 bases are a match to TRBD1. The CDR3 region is CASGQILGTGIGYTF. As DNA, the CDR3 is TGTGCTAGTGGCCAGATTCTCGGGACAGGGATAGGCTACACCTTC. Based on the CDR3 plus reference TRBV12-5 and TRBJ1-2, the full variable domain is DARVTQTPRHKVTEMGQEVTMRCQPILGHNTVFWYRQTMMQGLELLAYFRNRAPLDDSGMPKDRFSAEMPDATLATLKIQPSEPRDSAVYFCASGQILGTGIGYTFGSGTRLTVV.